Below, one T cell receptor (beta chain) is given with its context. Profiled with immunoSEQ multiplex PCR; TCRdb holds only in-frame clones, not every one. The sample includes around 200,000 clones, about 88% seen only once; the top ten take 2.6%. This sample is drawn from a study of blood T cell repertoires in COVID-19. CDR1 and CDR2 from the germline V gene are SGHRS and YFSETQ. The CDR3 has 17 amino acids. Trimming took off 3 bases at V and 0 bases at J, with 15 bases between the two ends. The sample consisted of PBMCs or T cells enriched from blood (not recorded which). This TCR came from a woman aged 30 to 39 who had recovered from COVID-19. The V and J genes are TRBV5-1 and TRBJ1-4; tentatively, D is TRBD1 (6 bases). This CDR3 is CASSYRDNFATNEKLFF. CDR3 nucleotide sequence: TGCGCCAGCAGCTACCGGGACAACTTCGCAACTAATGAAAAACTGTTTTTT.